These 29 T cell receptor beta chains share one sample of origin, sequenced in a study of human T cells and chemical hapten exposure. Noted time point: patch test 1, 2 weeks after DPC sensitization. Treatment here: therapeutic diphenylcyclopropenone sensitization with weekly scalp DPC. TCRdb passed the RACE reads through MiXCR, listing each CDR3 protein once. The data hold roughly 190,000 distinct CDR3 sequences, with about a fifth observed a single time. The specimen comprised whole blood, sampled in connection with sensitization to the hapten diphenylcyclopropenone (DPC). Receptor source: a woman in her forties or fifties with alopecia areata. Some clones in this sample may be carry-over from other donors' samples.

The chain employs TRBV2 and TRBJ2-5, with 9 bases matching TRBD2. The CDR3 extends over 14 amino acids. Germline assignment: CDR1 SNHLY and CDR2 FYNNEI. Trimming cost V 6 bases and J 6 bases; bases outside gene matches: 8. The CDR3 region is CASSGAGGRQTQYF. The CDR3, as DNA: TGTGCCAGCAGCGGAGCGGGGGGCCGACAGACCCAGTACTTC. The variable domain in full, with the rest retrieved from reference TRBV2 and TRBJ2-5, is EPEVTQTPSHQVTQMGQEVILRCVPISNHLYFYWYRQILGQKVEFLVSFYNNEISEKSEIFDDQFSVERPDGSNFTLKIRSTKLEDSAMYFCASSGAGGRQTQYFGPGTRLLVL.

This clonotype has a count of ten or more. J is TRBJ1-1 and V is TRBV5-8; 11 positions agree with TRBD1. The CDR3 is 17 amino acids. V dropped 4 bases and J dropped 3; count of bases not matched to a gene: 11. Per germline, CDR1 SGHTS and CDR2 YDEGEE. CDR3 DNA: TGTGCCAGCAGCCGCATTAGGACAGGGGGCTTCCACACTGAAGCTTTCTTT. Translating it yields CASSRIRTGGFHTEAFF. The full variable domain, completed using reference TRBV5-8 and TRBJ1-1, is EAGVTQSPTHLIKTRGQQATLRCSPISGHTSVYWYQQALGLGLQFLLWYDEGEERNRGNFPPRFSGRQFPNYSSELNVNALELEDSALYLCASSRIRTGGFHTEAFFGQGTRLTVV.

In this sample, this clonotype turned up many times. V gene TRBV11-2 combines with J gene TRBJ2-1, with D uncertain. This CDR3 region has 12 residues. Between the trimmed V and J ends, which lost 1 base and 8 bases, there was a span of 6 bases. CDR1 is SGHAT and CDR2 is FQNNGV in the germline V gene. The CDR3 here is CASSLVRDEQFF. The CDR3 nucleotides read TGTGCCAGCAGCTTAGTCCGGGATGAGCAGTTCTTC.

V gene TRBV12-3 or TRBV12-4 combines with J gene TRBJ2-1; 8 nucleotides agree with TRBD2. With V trimmed by 7 bases and J by 3 bases, 11 bases remained unmatched. The CDR3 spans 16 residues. The CDR3 nucleotides are TGTGCCAGCACCCAGGTGAGCGGGAGAGGCTACAATGAGCAGTTCTTC. This translates into CASTQVSGRGYNEQFF.

V gene TRBV20-1 combines with J gene TRBJ2-1; 8 bases match TRBD2. The CDR3 runs 16 residues. Losses at the gene ends were 0 bases for V and 5 bases for J; bases not matched to a gene: 9. Germline V CDR1 and CDR2: DFQATT, SNEGSKA (reference sequence). In DNA, the CDR3 is TGCAGTGCTAGAGATCAAGGGACTAGACAAAACAATGAGCAGTTCTTC. This codes for CSARDQGTRQNNEQFF.

This clonotype was seen only a few times. The chain links TRBV5-1 to TRBJ2-7, with 9 bases aligning to TRBD2. Germline values: CDR1 SGHRS, CDR2 YFSETQ. The CDR3 spans 14 residues. The V gene end was trimmed by 5 bases and the J gene end by 6 bases; junction bases not matched to a gene: 9. DNA for the CDR3: TGCGCCAGCAGGACTAGCGGAACTTCCGGCGAGCAGTACTTC. Its translation is CASRTSGTSGEQYF.

The V call is TRBV24-1, the J call TRBJ2-1; D may be TRBD2 (5 bases). Germline V gene sequence: CDR1 KGHDR, CDR2 SFDVKD. The V end was cut by 2 bases, the J end by 5 bases, with 12 bases between. The CDR3 covers 15 residues. CDR3 in DNA: TGTGCCACCAGTGATTCAGGACTCCTGAACAATGAGCAGTTCTTC. Its translation is CATSDSGLLNNEQFF.

This clonotype was found a few times. The CDR3 reads CASSRRGQDTEAFF. The CDR3 DNA follows: TGTGCCAGCAGCCGAAGGGGGCAGGACACTGAAGCTTTCTTT. This chain links TRBV25-1 with TRBJ1-1; 7 bases match TRBD1. V lost 6 bases and J lost 3; bases outside the gene matches: 7. Germline V lookup: CDR1 MGHDK, CDR2 SYGVNS. The CDR3 runs to 14 residues.

The rearrangement links TRBV6-2 or TRBV6-3 to TRBJ2-1; tentatively, D is TRBD1 or TRBD2 (7 bases each). Germline-derived CDR1 and CDR2 are MNHEY and SVGEGT. The V end was cut by 2 bases, the J end by 9 bases, with 14 bases between. The CDR3 is 14 amino acids. The CDR3 DNA is TGTGCCAGCAGTTACGCCGACAGGGAGGGTGAGCAGTTCTTC. Translation: CASSYADREGEQFF.

This chain joins TRBV2 and TRBJ2-1; D not resolved. With 6 bases removed from V and 5 bases from J, the gap between germline ends came to 14 bases. There are 14 residues in the CDR3. Germline CDR1 and CDR2: SNHLY and FYNNEI. In DNA, the CDR3 is TGTGCCAGCAGGTTGGGGATGTGGGACAATGAGCAGTTCTTC. Translation gives CASRLGMWDNEQFF.

This clonotype came up a few times. This chain uses TRBV5-1 with TRBJ2-1; 12 bases agree with TRBD2. The CDR3 is 16 amino acids. Germline V gene lookup returns CDR1 SGHRS and CDR2 YFSETQ. J lost 8 bases, V lost 2 bases, and 8 bases had no gene match. In nucleotides, the CDR3 is TGCGCCAGCAGCTTCGTCGGACTAGCGGGAAGACATGAGCAGTTCTTC. Amino acids: CASSFVGLAGRHEQFF.

In its sample, this clonotype was seen a few times. The V gene is TRBV9, the J gene TRBJ2-1; 7 bases fit TRBD2. The V gene's germline CDR1 is SGDLS and CDR2 YYNGEE. Trimming at V came to 4 bases and at J to 5 bases, leaving 12 bases not matched to a gene. The CDR3 contains 16 residues. CDR3 sequence reads: CASSKRGLTPNNEQFF. CDR3 nucleotide sequence: TGTGCCAGCAGCAAACGGGGACTAACCCCTAACAATGAGCAGTTCTTC.

The chain combines TRBV12-3 or TRBV12-4 with TRBJ1-1; D is unclear. The V end was cut by 7 bases, the J end by 2 bases, with 11 bases between. The CDR3 length is 13 residues. For the CDR3, the DNA is TGTGCCAGCACCCCTGAGGGTAACACTGAAGCTTTCTTT. Translation: CASTPEGNTEAFF.

This clonotype was recorded a few times. V gene TRBV3-1 combines with J gene TRBJ1-5; 8 positions match TRBD1. V gave up 2 bases and J gave up 5 bases; unmatched junction bases: 5. This CDR3 contains 15 residues. Germline lookup yields CDR1 LGHDT and CDR2 YNNKEL (reference sequence). The CDR3 coding sequence is TGTGCCAGCAGCCAACATCCGGGACAGGATCAGCCCCAGCATTTT. Protein: CASSQHPGQDQPQHF.

The chain recombines TRBV5-1 with TRBJ2-5; D is perhaps TRBD2 (6 bases). The CDR3 is 15 residues long. The germline gives CDR1 SGHRS, CDR2 YFSETQ. V was shortened by 5 bases and J by 6 bases, with 20 bases between the two germline ends. The CDR3 protein is CASSPRPGERKTQYF. Here the CDR3 DNA reads TGCGCCAGCAGTCCCCGGCCGGGGGAGCGGAAGACCCAGTACTTC.

This rearrangement joins TRBV27 to TRBJ1-5; 7 nucleotides align to TRBD1. This CDR3 has 14 residues. V trimming: 5 bases; J trimming: 9 bases; junction bases outside the gene matches: 10. Germline CDR1 is MNHEY and CDR2 is SMNVEV (reference sequence). CDR3 region: CASSLGQVPGPQHF. The CDR3 DNA sequence: TGTGCCAGCAGTCTTGGACAGGTCCCTGGGCCCCAGCATTTT.

The genes are TRBV29-1 and TRBJ1-1; D not certain. The germline V and J ends were trimmed by 7 bases and 2 bases, with 29 bases remaining between them. Germline assignment: CDR1 SQVTM and CDR2 ANQGSEA. This CDR3 spans 18 amino acids. CDR3 nucleotides: TGCAGCGCAAAGCCGCGGAAAACCGATACTAAAATAAACACTGAAGCTTTCTTT. Protein sequence: CSAKPRKTDTKINTEAFF. Supplemented by reference TRBV29-1 and TRBJ1-1, the full variable domain reads SAVISQKPSRDICQRGTSLTIQCQVDSQVTMMFWYRQQPGQSLTLIATANQGSEATYESGFVIDKFPISRPNLTFSTLTVSNMSPEDSSIYLCSAKPRKTDTKINTEAFFGQGTRLTVV.

This clonotype has a handful of counts. This chain joins TRBV20-1 and TRBJ2-2; 11 bases fit TRBD1. The germline gives CDR1 DFQATT, CDR2 SNEGSKA (reference sequence). The CDR3 spans 14 residues. J was trimmed by 6 bases and V by 6 bases; bases with no gene match: 6. This CDR3 is CSATGTGGSGELFF. DNA of the CDR3: TGCAGTGCAACCGGGACAGGGGGTTCCGGGGAGCTGTTTTTT.

The chain joins TRBV20-1 to TRBJ1-2; perhaps TRBD1 as D (6 bases). The V and J ends lost 6 bases and 4 bases respectively, with 15 bases between them. The CDR3 spans 13 residues. Germline V CDR1 and CDR2: DFQATT, SNEGSKA (reference sequence). CDR3 sequence reads: CSAGARVGYGYTF. CDR3 sequence (DNA): TGCAGTGCGGGGGCGCGGGTGGGCTATGGCTACACCTTC.

The table lists this clonotype with a few counts. This rearrangement joins TRBV4-1 to TRBJ2-5, with D unresolved. V lost 1 base, J lost 0 bases, and 3 bases lay in between. CDR1 and CDR2 (germline): MGHRA, YSYEKL. The CDR3 extends over 13 amino acids. The CDR3 region is CASSQAYQETQYF. The CDR3 nucleotides read TGCGCCAGCAGCCAAGCATACCAAGAGACCCAGTACTTC.

This clonotype appeared a few times. The rearrangement joins TRBV20-1 to TRBJ2-1, with 8 positions matching TRBD2. The V gene's germline CDR1 is DFQATT and CDR2 SNEGSKA (reference sequence). This CDR3 has 15 amino acids. V gave up 5 bases and J gave up 7 bases; unmatched junction bases: 13. Written as DNA, the CDR3 is TGCAGTGCTCCGACCTTAGCGGGAATGTGGAATGAGCAGTTCTTC. Protein sequence: CSAPTLAGMWNEQFF.

This clonotype was detected many times. The chain carries TRBV5-1 and TRBJ2-3; 12 bases agree with TRBD2. CDR1 and CDR2 (germline): SGHRS, YFSETQ. The CDR3 extends over 16 amino acids. Losses at the gene ends were 0 bases for V and 3 bases for J; bases not matched to a gene: 2. The CDR3 DNA follows: TGCGCCAGCAGCTTGGGGACTAGCGGGGATACAGATACGCAGTATTTT. Encoded protein: CASSLGTSGDTDTQYF.

The V call is TRBV7-2, the J call TRBJ2-2; TRBD2 might be the D (5 bases). V shed 5 bases and J shed 4 bases, with 14 bases lying between them. The CDR3 has 15 residues. CDR1 SGHTA and CDR2 FQGNSA come from the germline V gene. CDR3 coding DNA: TGTGCCAGCAGCCGACGGCGGGTAACCACCGGGGAGCTGTTTTTT. It yields the protein CASSRRRVTTGELFF.

The rearrangement uses TRBV12-3 or TRBV12-4 and TRBJ2-7, with 12 bases aligning to TRBD2. Trimming removed 10 bases from V and 0 bases from J; junction bases left unmatched: 4. CDR3 length: 14 amino acids. The CDR3 coding sequence is TGTGCCACCGGACTAGCGGGAACCTCCTACGAGCAGTACTTC. It specifies CATGLAGTSYEQYF.

The sample holds many counts of this clonotype. J is TRBJ2-1 and V is TRBV7-2; 7 bases line up with TRBD2. From germline, CDR1 is SGHTA and CDR2 FQGNSA. J gave up 3 bases and V 4 bases, and 12 bases lay outside the gene matches. This CDR3 region has 17 residues. CDR3 nucleotides: TGTGCCAGCAGCTCGGGTCGACTAGCCCTAAACTACAATGAGCAGTTCTTC. The encoded protein is CASSSGRLALNYNEQFF.

This clonotype was found a few times. The chain employs TRBV15 and TRBJ2-3, with D uncertain. CDR3 length equals 17 residues. Trimming shortened V by 0 bases and J by 0 bases, and 13 bases separated the two germline ends. CDR1 and CDR2 (germline): LNHNV, YYDKDF (reference sequence). CDR3 residues: CATSRDLAALSTDTQYF. In DNA form, the CDR3 reads TGTGCCACCAGCAGAGATCTCGCGGCTTTAAGCACAGATACGCAGTATTTT.

The chain carries TRBV5-1 and TRBJ2-7; 7 bases are shared with TRBD1. The V gene's germline CDR1 is SGHRS and CDR2 YFSETQ. The CDR3 extends over 15 amino acids. With 4 bases clipped from V and 1 base from J, the junction kept 8 bases outside the gene matches. The CDR3 loop reads CASSPSTGPSYEQYF. The CDR3 DNA sequence: TGCGCCAGCAGCCCGTCGACAGGGCCTTCCTACGAGCAGTACTTC.

The V call is TRBV7-9, the J call TRBJ1-2; D is undetermined. Trimming left V 1 base short and J 8 bases short, with 17 bases between. This CDR3 comprises 15 residues. The germline V gene has CDR1 SEHNR and CDR2 FQNEAQ (reference sequence). CDR3 in DNA: TGTGCCAGCAGCTTAGGTCGTAGAGTTGTCGGAGGCTACACCTTC. This gives the protein CASSLGRRVVGGYTF.

This clonotype appeared a few times. J is TRBJ1-2 and V is TRBV29-1; 8 bases map to TRBD1. V was clipped by 4 bases and J by 7 bases; unmatched bases: 5. Germline values: CDR1 SQVTM, CDR2 ANQGSEA. CDR3 length: 12 amino acids. This CDR3 is CSVVRQGAGYTF. DNA of the CDR3: TGCAGCGTTGTAAGGCAGGGGGCTGGCTACACCTTC.